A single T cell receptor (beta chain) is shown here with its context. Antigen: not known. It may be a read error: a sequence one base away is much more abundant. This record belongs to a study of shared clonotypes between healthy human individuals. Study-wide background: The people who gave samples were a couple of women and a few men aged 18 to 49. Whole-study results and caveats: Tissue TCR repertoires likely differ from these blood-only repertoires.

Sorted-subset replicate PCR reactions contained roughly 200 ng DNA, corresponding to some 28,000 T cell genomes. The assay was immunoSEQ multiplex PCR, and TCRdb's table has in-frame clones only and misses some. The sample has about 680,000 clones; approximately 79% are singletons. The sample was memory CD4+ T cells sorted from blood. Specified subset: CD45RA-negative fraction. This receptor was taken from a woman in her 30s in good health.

CDR3 DNA sequence: TGCGCCAGCAGCCGGACTAGCGGGGAAGAGACCCAGTACTTC. Its protein product is CASSRTSGEETQYF. This chain connects TRBV4-1 to TRBJ2-5, with 12 bases aligning to TRBD2. Germline V gene sequence: CDR1 MGHRA, CDR2 YSYEKL. The CDR3 runs to 14 residues. The trim removed 4 bases at V and 3 bases at J, leaving 0 bases unmatched.